Described below is a single T cell receptor beta chain sequence and its context. What it recognizes is unknown. The CDR3 has 14 residues. Germline V CDR1 and CDR2: MNHEY, SVGAGI. With 4 bases removed from V and 7 bases from J, the gap between germline ends came to 16 bases. The data were obtained in a study of cytomegalovirus exposure and HLA in healthy donors. Overall study findings and caveats: According to a later analysis, donors in an Asian-associated ancestry cluster reportedly had fewer N-insertions than the roughly 720-donor mean.

Both 60 Vbeta primers and 13 Jbeta primers went into the PCR. Sequencing used immunoSEQ multiplex PCR; TCRdb keeps in-frame clones, though not all of them. The sample lists around 250,000 clones; 80% to 95% were seen once. This sequence joins TRBV6-5 and TRBJ1-1; D is uncertain. The TCR was taken from a girl under 10 years old in good health and CMV-seronegative. Sequencing was done on a sample of PBMCs. The CDR3 protein is CASSFEGRAGEAFF. The CDR3 nucleotides read TGTGCCAGCAGTTTTGAGGGCCGGGCGGGTGAAGCTTTCTTT.